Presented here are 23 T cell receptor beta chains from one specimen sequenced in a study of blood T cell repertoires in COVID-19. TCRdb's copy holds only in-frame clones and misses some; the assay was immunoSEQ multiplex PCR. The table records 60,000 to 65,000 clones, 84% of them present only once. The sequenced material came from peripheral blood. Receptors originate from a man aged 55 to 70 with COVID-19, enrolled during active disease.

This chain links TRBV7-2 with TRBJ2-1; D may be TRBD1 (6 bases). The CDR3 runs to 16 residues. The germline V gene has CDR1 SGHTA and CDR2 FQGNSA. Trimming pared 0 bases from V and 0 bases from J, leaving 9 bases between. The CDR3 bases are TGTGCCAGCAGCTTAGCGGGGGCAGTCTCCTACAATGAGCAGTTCTTC. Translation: CASSLAGAVSYNEQFF.

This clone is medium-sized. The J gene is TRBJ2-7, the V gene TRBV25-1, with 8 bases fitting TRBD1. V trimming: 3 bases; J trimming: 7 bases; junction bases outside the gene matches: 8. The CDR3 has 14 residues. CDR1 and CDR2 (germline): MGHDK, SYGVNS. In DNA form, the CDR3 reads TGTGCCAGCAGTGAGGGCAGGGGGCTGGGAGAGCAGTACTTC. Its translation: CASSEGRGLGEQYF.

The CDR3 protein is CASSLAGVSQFF. CDR3 DNA sequence: TGTGCCAGCTCTCTAGCGGGAGTAAGCCAGTTCTTC. The rearrangement joins TRBV25-1 to TRBJ2-1; 10 bases map to TRBD2. The CDR3 is 12 amino acids. Germline CDR1 MGHDK, CDR2 SYGVNS. V was clipped by 8 bases and J by 13 bases; unmatched bases: 8.

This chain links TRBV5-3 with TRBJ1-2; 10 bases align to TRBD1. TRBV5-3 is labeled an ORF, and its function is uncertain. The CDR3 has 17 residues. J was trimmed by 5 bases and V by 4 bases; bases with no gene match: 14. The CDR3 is CARSNPSTGGAGYGYTF. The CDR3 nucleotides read TGTGCCAGAAGCAACCCCTCGACAGGGGGCGCCGGGTATGGCTACACCTTC.

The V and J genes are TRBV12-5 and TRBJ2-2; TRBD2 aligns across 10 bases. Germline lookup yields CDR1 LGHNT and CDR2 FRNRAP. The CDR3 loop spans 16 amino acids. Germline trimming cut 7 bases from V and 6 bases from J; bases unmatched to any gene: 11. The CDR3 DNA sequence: TGTGCTAGTGCCCCCGCCAGCGGGGGGGCCGCCGGGGAGCTGTTTTTT. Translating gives CASAPASGGAAGELFF.

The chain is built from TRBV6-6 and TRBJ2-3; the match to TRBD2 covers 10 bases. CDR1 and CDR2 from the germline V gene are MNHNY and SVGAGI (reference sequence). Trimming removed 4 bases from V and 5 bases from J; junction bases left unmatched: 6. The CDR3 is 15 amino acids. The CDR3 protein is CASSLASGGQDTQYF. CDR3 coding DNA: TGTGCCAGCAGTTTGGCTAGCGGGGGTCAAGATACGCAGTATTTT.

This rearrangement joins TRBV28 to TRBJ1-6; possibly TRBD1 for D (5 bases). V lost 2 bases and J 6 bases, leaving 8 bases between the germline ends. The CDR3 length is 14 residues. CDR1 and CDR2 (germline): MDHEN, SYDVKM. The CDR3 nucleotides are TGTGCCAGCAGTTTAGTACAGGTTAATTCACCCCTCCACTTT. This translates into CASSLVQVNSPLHF.

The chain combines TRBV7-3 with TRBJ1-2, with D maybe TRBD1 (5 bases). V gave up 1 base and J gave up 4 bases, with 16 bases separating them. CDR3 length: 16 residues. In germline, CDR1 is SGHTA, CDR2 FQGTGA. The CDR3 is CASSLMGEGTGYGYTF. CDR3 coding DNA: TGTGCCAGCAGCTTAATGGGGGAGGGAACCGGCTATGGCTACACCTTC. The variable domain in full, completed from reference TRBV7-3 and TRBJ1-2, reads GAGVSQTPSNKVTEKGKYVELRCDPISGHTALYWYRQSLGQGPEFLIYFQGTGAADDSGLPNDRFFAVRPEGSVSTLKIQRTERGDSAVYLCASSLMGEGTGYGYTFGSGTRLTVV.

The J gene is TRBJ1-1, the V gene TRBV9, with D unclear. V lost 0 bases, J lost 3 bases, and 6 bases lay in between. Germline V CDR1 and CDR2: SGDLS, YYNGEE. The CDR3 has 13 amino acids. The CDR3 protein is CASSVGPDTEAFF. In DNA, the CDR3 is TGTGCCAGCAGCGTAGGTCCTGACACTGAAGCTTTCTTT. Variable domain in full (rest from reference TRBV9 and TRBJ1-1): DSGVTQTPKHLITATGQRVTLRCSPRSGDLSVYWYQQSLDQGLQFLIQYYNGEERAKGNILERFSAQQFPDLHSELNLSSLELGDSALYFCASSVGPDTEAFFGQGTRLTVV.

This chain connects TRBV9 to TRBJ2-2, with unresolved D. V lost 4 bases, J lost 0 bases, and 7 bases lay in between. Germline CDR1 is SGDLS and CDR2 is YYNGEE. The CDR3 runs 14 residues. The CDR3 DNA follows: TGTGCCAGCAGCTTGTCAGCGAACACCGGGGAGCTGTTTTTT. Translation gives CASSLSANTGELFF.

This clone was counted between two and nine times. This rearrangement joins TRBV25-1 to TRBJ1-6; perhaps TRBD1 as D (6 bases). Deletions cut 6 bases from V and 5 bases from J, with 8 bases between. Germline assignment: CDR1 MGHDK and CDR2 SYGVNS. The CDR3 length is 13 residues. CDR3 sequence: CASRDRNNSPLHF. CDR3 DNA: TGTGCCAGCAGAGACAGGAATAATTCACCCCTCCACTTT.

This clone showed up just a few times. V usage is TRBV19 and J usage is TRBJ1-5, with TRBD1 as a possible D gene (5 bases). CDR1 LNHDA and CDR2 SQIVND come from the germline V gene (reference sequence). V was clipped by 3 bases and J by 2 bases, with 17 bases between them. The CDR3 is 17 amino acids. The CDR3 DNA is TGTGCCAGTAGTATGCGGGGCGGAGGAGGGGGCAATCAGCCCCAGCATTTT. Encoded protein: CASSMRGGGGGNQPQHF. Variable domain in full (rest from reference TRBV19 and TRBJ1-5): DGGITQSPKYLFRKEGQNVTLSCEQNLNHDAMYWYRQDPGQGLRLIYYSQIVNDFQKGDIAEGYSVSREKKESFPLTVTSAQKNPTAFYLCASSMRGGGGGNQPQHFGDGTRLSIL.

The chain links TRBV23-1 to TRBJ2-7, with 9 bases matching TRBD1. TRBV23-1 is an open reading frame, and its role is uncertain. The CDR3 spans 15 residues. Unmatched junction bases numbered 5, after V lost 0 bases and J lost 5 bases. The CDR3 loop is CASSQSGQGVHEQYF. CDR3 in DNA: TGCGCCAGCAGTCAATCGGGACAGGGAGTACACGAGCAGTACTTC.

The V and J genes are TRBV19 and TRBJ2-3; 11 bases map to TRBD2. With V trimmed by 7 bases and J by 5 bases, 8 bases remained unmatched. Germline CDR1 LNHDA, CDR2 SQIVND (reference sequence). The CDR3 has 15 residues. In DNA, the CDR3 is TGTGCCAGTACCATAGCGGGAGGGCCAGGAGATACGCAGTATTTT. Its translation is CASTIAGGPGDTQYF.

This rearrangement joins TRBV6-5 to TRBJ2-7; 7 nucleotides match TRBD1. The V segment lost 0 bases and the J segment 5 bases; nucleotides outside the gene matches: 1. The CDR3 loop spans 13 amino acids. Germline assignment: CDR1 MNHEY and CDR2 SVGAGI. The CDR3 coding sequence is TGTGCCAGCAGTTACTCCGACAGGGACGAGCAGTACTTC. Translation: CASSYSDRDEQYF.

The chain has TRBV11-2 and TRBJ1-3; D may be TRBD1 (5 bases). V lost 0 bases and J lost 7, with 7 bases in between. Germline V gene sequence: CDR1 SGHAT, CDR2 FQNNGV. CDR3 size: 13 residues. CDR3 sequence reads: CASSLDRVNTIYF. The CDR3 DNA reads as TGTGCCAGCAGCTTAGACAGGGTCAACACCATATATTTT.

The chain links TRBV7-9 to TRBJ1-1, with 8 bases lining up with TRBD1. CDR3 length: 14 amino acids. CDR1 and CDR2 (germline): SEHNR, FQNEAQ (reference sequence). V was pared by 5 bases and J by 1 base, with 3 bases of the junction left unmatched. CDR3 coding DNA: TGTGCCAGCAGCCCCGGACAGGGGAACACTGAAGCTTTCTTT. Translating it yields CASSPGQGNTEAFF.

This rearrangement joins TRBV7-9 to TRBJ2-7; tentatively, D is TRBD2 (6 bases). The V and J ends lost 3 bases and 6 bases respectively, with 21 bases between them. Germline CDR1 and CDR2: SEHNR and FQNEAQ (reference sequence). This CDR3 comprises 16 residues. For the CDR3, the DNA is TGTGCCAGCAGCTTTTTTCCAAGCGGGTATGAGGGCGAGCAGTACTTC. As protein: CASSFFPSGYEGEQYF.

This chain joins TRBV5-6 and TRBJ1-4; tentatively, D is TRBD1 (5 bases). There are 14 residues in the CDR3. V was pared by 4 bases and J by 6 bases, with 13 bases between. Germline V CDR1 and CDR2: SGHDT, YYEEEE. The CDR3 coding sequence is TGTGCCAGCAGCCCGCGTGGGGGGGATGAAAAACTGTTTTTT. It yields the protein CASSPRGGDEKLFF.

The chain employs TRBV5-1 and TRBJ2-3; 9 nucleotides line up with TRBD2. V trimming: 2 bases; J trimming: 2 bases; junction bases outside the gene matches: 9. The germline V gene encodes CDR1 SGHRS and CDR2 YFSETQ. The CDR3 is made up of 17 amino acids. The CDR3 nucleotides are TGCGCCAGCAGCTTTGGGGGGACTAGCTCTTCCACAGATACGCAGTATTTT. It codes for CASSFGGTSSSTDTQYF.

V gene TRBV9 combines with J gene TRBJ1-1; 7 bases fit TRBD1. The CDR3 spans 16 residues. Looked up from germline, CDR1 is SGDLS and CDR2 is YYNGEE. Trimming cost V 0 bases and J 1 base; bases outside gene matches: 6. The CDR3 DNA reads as TGTGCCAGCAGCGTAGGGGACAGCTCACGGAACACTGAAGCTTTCTTT. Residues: CASSVGDSSRNTEAFF.

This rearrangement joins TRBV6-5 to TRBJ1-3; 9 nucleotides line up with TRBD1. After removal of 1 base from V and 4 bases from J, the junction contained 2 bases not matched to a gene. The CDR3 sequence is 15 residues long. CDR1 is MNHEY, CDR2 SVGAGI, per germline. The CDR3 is CASSYFGTGGNTIYF. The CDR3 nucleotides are TGTGCCAGCAGTTACTTCGGGACAGGGGGAAACACCATATATTTT.

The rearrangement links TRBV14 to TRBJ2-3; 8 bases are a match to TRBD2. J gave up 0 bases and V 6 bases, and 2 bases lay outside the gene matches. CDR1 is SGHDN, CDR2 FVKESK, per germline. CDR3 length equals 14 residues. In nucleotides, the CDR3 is TGTGCCAGCAGAGGCGGGAGGAGCACAGATACGCAGTATTTT. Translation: CASRGGRSTDTQYF.